This T cell receptor beta chain was sequenced in a study of regulatory T cells in long-lasting Graves disease. iRepertoire HTBI primers and Arm-PCR of CDR3 regions built TCR beta libraries. MiXCR, run by TCRdb on the multiplex PCR reads, gives a single entry per CDR3 protein. The table has around 330,000 distinct CDR3 sequences, over 15% seen once. A remark on this clonotype: Its antigen is unknown.

Broader study findings: Under persistent disease, TRBV28, TRBJ1-2 and TRBJ2-5 were used preferentially. Whereas new patients shared some 970 public clonotypes, persistent patients shared more, at approximately 2,700.

CDR3 length equals 15 residues. Germline CDR1 DFQATT, CDR2 SNEGSKA (reference sequence). The V segment lost 1 base and the J segment 7 bases; nucleotides outside the gene matches: 6. This sample's time point: newly diagnosed GD, antithyroid drugs for less than 3 months. Isolated PBMC RNA provided the starting material for the TCR library. Investigators report Graves' disease was diagnosed under American Thyroid Association guidelines. Patients were from an endocrinology department in Xi'an, China. The chain employs TRBV20-1 and TRBJ2-7, with 14 bases identical to TRBD2. This receptor was obtained from a female donor with Graves disease. The starting material was peripheral blood mononuclear cells (PBMCs), obtained at new diagnosis, from a patient treated with antithyroid drugs. The CDR3 spells CSARVPTSGRDEQYF. The CDR3 DNA reads as TGCAGTGCTAGAGTTCCGACTAGCGGGAGGGATGAGCAGTACTTC.